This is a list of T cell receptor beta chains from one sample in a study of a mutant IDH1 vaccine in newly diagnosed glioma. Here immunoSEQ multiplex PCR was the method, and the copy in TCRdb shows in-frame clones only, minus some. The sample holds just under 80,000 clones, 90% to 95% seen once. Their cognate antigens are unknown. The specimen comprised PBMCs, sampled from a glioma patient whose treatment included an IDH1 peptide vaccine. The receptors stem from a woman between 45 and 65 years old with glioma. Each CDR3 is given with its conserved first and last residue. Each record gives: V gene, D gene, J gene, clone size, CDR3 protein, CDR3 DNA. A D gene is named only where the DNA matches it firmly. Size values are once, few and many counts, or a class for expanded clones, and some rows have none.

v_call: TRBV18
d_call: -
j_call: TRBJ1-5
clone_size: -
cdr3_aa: CASSERAASNQPQHF
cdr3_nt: TGTGCCAGCTCCGAAAGGGCGGCTAGCAATCAGCCCCAGCATTTT

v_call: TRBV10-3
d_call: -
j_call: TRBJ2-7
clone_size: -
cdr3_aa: CAISSPSYEQYF
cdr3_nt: TGTGCCATCAGCTCCCCGAGTTACGAGCAGTACTTC

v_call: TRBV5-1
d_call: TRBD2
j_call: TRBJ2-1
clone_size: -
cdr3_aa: CASRRGSGSYHNEQFF
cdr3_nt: TGCGCCAGCAGAAGAGGTAGCGGGAGTTACCACAATGAGCAGTTCTTC

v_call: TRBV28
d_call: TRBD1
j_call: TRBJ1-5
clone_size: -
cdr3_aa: CASSTGTGGDQPQHF
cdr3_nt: TGTGCCAGCAGTACCGGGACAGGGGGGGACCAGCCCCAGCATTTT

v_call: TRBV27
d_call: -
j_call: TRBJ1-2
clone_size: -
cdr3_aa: CASSEGGGHPNYGYTF
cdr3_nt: TGTGCCAGCAGTGAGGGCGGGGGACATCCTAACTATGGCTACACCTTC

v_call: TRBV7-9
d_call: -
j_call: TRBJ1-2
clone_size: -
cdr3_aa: CASSSATGSNYGYTF
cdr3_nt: TGTGCCAGCAGCTCGGCCACCGGGTCTAACTATGGCTACACCTTC

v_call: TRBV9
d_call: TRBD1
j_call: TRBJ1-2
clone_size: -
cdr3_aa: CASSVGLPRDRGDYGYTF
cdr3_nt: TGTGCCAGCAGCGTAGGCCTCCCCAGGGACAGGGGTGACTATGGCTACACCTTC

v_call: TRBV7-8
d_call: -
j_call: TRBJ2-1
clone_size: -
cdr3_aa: CASSFKGPHEQFF
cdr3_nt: TGTGCCAGCAGCTTTAAGGGCCCCCATGAGCAGTTCTTC

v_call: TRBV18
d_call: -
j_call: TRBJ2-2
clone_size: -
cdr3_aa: CASSPVGGTGELFF
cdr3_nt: TGTGCCAGCTCACCAGTAGGGGGCACCGGGGAGCTGTTTTTT

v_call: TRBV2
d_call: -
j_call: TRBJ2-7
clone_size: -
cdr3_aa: CASNSQQASREQYF
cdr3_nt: TGTGCCAGCAACTCCCAGCAGGCAAGTCGGGAGCAGTACTTC

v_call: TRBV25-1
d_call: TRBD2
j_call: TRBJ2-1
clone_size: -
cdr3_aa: CASTSTSGTYNEQFF
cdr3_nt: TGTGCCAGCACCTCGACTAGCGGAACCTACAATGAGCAGTTCTTC

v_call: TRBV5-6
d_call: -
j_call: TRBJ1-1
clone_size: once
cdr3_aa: CASSWTLMNTEAFF
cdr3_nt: TGTGCCAGCAGCTGGACACTTATGAACACTGAAGCTTTCTTT

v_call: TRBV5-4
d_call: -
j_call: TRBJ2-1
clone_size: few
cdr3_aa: CASQETGALGGYNEQFF
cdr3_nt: TGTGCCAGCCAAGAGACGGGCGCTCTGGGCGGCTACAATGAGCAGTTCTTC

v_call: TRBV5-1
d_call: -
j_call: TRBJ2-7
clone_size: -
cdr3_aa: CASSSHLQEQYF
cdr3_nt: TGCGCCAGCAGCTCACATTTACAAGAGCAGTACTTC

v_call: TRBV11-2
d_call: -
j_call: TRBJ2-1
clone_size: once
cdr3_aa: CASSFTGLGEQFF
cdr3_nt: TGTGCCAGCAGCTTTACAGGGTTGGGCGAGCAGTTCTTC